What follows describes a single T cell receptor beta chain. No antigen is known for it. The material for each subset, its genomic DNA, was split evenly across several immunoSEQ plates. Generated by immunoSEQ multiplex PCR, the TCRdb table keeps only in-frame clones and is missing some. Counted here are about 480,000 clones, approximately 79% occurring once; the ten biggest clones make up about an eighth. The entry originates in a study of shared clonotypes between healthy human individuals. Study observations and caveats: In this cohort, only blood was sampled, and tissue repertoires likely differ.

There are 18 residues in the CDR3. CDR1 is SGHRS and CDR2 is YFSETQ in the germline V gene. V dropped 2 bases and J dropped 1; count of bases not matched to a gene: 5. The V call is TRBV5-1, the J call TRBJ2-5, with 16 bases identical to TRBD2. Input material: PBMCs. The sequence was collected from a woman aged 40 to 50 in good health. Some clones in this sample may be carry-over from other donors' samples. The CDR3 here is CASSFEGLAGGFQETQYF. As DNA, the CDR3 is TGCGCCAGCAGCTTCGAGGGACTAGCGGGAGGGTTCCAAGAGACCCAGTACTTC.